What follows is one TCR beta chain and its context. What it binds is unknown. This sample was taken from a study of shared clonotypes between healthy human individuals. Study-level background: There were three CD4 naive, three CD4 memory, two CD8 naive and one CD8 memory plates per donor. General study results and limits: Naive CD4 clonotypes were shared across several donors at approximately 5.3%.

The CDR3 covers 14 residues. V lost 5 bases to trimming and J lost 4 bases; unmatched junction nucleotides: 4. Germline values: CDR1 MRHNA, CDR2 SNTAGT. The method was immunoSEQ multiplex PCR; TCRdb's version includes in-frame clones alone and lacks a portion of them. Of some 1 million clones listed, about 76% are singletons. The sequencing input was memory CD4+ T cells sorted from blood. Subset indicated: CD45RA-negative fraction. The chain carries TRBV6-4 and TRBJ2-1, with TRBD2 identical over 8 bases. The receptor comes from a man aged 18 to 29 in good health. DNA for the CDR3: TGTGCCAGCAGTCCGGGACTAGATTACAATGAGCAGTTCTTC. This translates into CASSPGLDYNEQFF.